This T cell receptor (beta chain) was sequenced for a study of blood T cell repertoires in COVID-19. Study at large: Acute and convalescent COVID-19 specimens originated in the United States, Italy and Spain.

Original processing notes: For nucleated cells, counts were estimated from reference gene primer amplification. Data came from immunoSEQ multiplex PCR; TCRdb stores just in-frame clones and leaves some out. D and trimming were read from the DNA, whereas the V and J calls and clone size are those reported in that table. The table shows some 350,000 clones, with 80% to 90% occurring only once. The sample consisted of peripheral blood. This TCR came from a young man with active or convalescent COVID-19.

CDR3 loop: CASTTGTGGYEQYF. In DNA, the CDR3 is TGTGCCAGCACGACCGGGACAGGGGGCTACGAGCAGTACTTC. The genes are TRBV6-5 and TRBJ2-7; 11 bases line up with TRBD1. The CDR3 is made up of 14 amino acids. Germline loops: CDR1 MNHEY, CDR2 SVGAGI. V shed 7 bases, J shed 3 bases, and the junction held 5 bases outside the gene matches.